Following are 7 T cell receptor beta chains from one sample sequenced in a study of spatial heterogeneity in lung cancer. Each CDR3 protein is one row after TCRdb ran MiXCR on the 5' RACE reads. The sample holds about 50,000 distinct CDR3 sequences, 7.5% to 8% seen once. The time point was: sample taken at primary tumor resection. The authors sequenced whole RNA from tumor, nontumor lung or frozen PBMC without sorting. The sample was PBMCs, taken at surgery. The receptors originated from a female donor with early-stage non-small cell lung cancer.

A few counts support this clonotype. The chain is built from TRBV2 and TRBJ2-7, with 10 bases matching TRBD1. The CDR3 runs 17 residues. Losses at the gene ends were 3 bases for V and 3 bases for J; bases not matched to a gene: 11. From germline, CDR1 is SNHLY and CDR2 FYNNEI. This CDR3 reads CASSDVATGTGVYEQYF. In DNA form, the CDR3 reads TGTGCCAGCAGTGACGTTGCTACTGGGACAGGGGTCTACGAGCAGTACTTC.

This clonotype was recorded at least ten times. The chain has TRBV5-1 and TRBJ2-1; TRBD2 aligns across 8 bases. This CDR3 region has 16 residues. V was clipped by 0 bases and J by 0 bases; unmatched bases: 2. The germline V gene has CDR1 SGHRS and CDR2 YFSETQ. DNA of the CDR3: TGCGCCAGCAGCTTGGCGGGGGGGAGCTCCTACAATGAGCAGTTCTTC. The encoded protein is CASSLAGGSSYNEQFF.

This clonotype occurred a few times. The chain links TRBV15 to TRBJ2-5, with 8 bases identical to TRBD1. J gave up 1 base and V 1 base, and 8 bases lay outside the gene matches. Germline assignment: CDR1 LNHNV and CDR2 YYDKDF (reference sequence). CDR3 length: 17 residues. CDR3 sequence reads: CATSRGGAGGSQETQYF. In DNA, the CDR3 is TGTGCCACCAGCAGAGGGGGGGCAGGGGGCTCCCAAGAGACCCAGTACTTC.

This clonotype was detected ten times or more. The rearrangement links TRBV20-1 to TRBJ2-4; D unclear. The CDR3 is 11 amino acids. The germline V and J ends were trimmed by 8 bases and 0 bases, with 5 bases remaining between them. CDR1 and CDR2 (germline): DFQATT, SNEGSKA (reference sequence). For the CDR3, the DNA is TGCAGTAGCCTAGCCAAAAACATTCAGTACTTC. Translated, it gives CSSLAKNIQYF.

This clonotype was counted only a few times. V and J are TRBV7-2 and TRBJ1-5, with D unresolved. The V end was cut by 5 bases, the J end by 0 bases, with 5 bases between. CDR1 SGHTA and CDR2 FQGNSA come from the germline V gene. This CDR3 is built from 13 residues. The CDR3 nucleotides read TGTGCCAGCAGCAAATATAGCAATCAGCCCCAGCATTTT. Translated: CASSKYSNQPQHF.

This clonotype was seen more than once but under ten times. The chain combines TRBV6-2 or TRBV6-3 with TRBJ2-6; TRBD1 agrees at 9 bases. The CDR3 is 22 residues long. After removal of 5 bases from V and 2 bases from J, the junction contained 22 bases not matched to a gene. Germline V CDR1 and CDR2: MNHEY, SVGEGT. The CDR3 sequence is CASSKRGRTGARLATGANVLTF. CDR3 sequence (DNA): TGTGCCAGCAGTAAACGAGGACGGACAGGGGCCCGATTGGCAACTGGGGCCAACGTCCTGACTTTC.

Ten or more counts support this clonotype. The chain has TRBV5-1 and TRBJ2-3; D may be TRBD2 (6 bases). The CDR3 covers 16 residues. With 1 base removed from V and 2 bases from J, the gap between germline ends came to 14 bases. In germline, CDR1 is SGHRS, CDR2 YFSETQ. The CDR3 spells CASSLQPGGNTDTQYF. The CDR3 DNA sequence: TGCGCCAGCAGCTTGCAACCCGGGGGAAACACAGATACGCAGTATTTT.